The rows below give T cell receptor beta chains drawn from one sample of a study of beta chain features in type 1 diabetes. Libraries were prepared by immunoSEQ multiplex PCR; TCRdb keeps only in-frame clonotypes and omits some of them. The table lists under 950,000 clones, 17% of them singletons. Sequenced input: naive CD4+ T cells from blood. The receptor set was obtained from a woman between 18 and 29 years old in good health. CDR3s include the opening cysteine and the closing phenylalanine or tryptophan. D genes are given only for firm matches. Some rows have no size entry. The others give once, few or many, or a class for an expanded clone.

V	size	D	J	CDR3	DNA
TRBV18	few	TRBD1	TRBJ1-4	CASSGQENEKLFF	TGTGCCAGCTCCGGACAGGAGAATGAAAAACTGTTTTTT
TRBV4-3	NA	NA	TRBJ1-2	CASSQEDGYYGYTF	TGCGCCAGCAGCCAAGAAGACGGGTACTATGGCTACACCTTC
TRBV5-1	NA	TRBD2	TRBJ2-1	CASSFGLAGGEQFF	TGCGCCAGCAGCTTCGGACTAGCGGGAGGTGAGCAGTTCTTC
TRBV18	few	NA	TRBJ2-3	CASSPPGAGDTQYF	TGTGCCAGCTCACCACCGGGGGCTGGGGATACGCAGTATTTT
TRBV5-1	few	NA	TRBJ2-3	CASSLERQATDTQYF	TGCGCCAGCAGCTTGGAGAGACAGGCCACAGATACGCAGTATTTT
TRBV29-1	NA	TRBD2	TRBJ2-5	CSVVLGGSSETQYF	TGCAGCGTTGTTCTTGGCGGGAGTTCTGAGACCCAGTACTTC
TRBV10-3	few	TRBD1	TRBJ2-7	CAISKDRSSYEQYF	TGTGCCATCAGTAAGGACAGGAGTTCCTACGAGCAGTACTTC
TRBV25-1	NA	NA	TRBJ1-2	CASSQRRGFGYTF	TGTGCCAGCAGCCAAAGGCGGGGGTTTGGCTACACCTTC
TRBV28	few	TRBD2	TRBJ2-5	CASLSAGLGTQYF	TGTGCCAGCCTATCAGCGGGACTAGGGACCCAGTACTTC
TRBV4-1	NA	NA	TRBJ2-3	CASSRLAELTDTQYF	TGCGCCAGCAGCCGTCTAGCAGAACTCACAGATACGCAGTATTTT
TRBV10-2	NA	NA	TRBJ2-3	CASRRSTDTQYF	TGCGCCAGCCGGAGAAGCACAGATACGCAGTATTTT
TRBV6-5	few	NA	TRBJ2-3	CASSDRESPATQYF	TGTGCCAGCAGCGACCGGGAGTCCCCGGCTACGCAGTATTTT
TRBV18	few	TRBD1	TRBJ1-1	CASSPPGTGVNTEAFF	TGTGCCAGCTCACCACCGGGGACAGGGGTTAACACTGAAGCTTTCTTT
TRBV7-9	few	NA	TRBJ2-1	CASRHTAGWIEQFF	TGTGCCAGCAGGCATACGGCGGGATGGATTGAGCAGTTCTTC
TRBV6-1	few	NA	TRBJ1-1	CASSNDGNTEAFF	TGTGCCAGCAGTAATGACGGCAACACTGAAGCTTTCTTT
TRBV21-1	many	NA	TRBJ2-1	CASGQYNEQFF	TGTGCCAGCGGACAATACAATGAGCAGTTCTTC
TRBV5-1	NA	NA	TRBJ1-1	CASSLEGRHTEAFF	TGCGCCAGCAGCTTGGAAGGACGGCACACTGAAGCTTTCTTT
TRBV7-2	few	TRBD2	TRBJ2-3	CASSPYLAGGTDTQYF	TGTGCCAGCAGCCCATATTTAGCGGGAGGCACAGATACGCAGTATTTT
TRBV9	few	NA	TRBJ1-1	CASSVDIGNTEAFF	TGTGCCAGCAGCGTAGACATCGGAAACACTGAAGCTTTCTTT
TRBV19	NA	NA	TRBJ2-2	CASSIRDTGELFF	TGTGCCAGTAGTATACGGGACACCGGGGAGCTGTTTTTT
TRBV15	NA	NA	TRBJ2-1	CATSRDPSGDEQFF	TGTGCCACCAGCAGAGATCCGTCCGGGGATGAGCAGTTCTTC
TRBV18	few	NA	TRBJ2-5	CASSPAISMTQYF	TGTGCCAGCTCACCAGCTATTAGTATGACCCAGTACTTC
TRBV29-1	NA	NA	TRBJ1-2	CSVGGRLLGGYTF	TGCAGCGTTGGAGGACGGCTTCTCGGGGGCTACACCTTC
TRBV7-9	few	NA	TRBJ2-5	CASSLAGSSETQYF	TGTGCCAGCAGCTTAGCAGGGAGCTCGGAGACCCAGTACTTC
TRBV6-6	NA	NA	TRBJ2-2	CAISGTGELFF	TGTGCCATCAGCGGCACCGGGGAGCTGTTTTTT
TRBV7-8	few	TRBD2	TRBJ2-7	CASGPSGSFDEQYF	TGTGCCAGCGGGCCGAGCGGGAGTTTCGACGAGCAGTACTTC
TRBV28	few	NA	TRBJ2-7	CASSLPRGPVSYEQYF	TGTGCCAGCAGTTTGCCCCGAGGGCCGGTATCGTACGAGCAGTACTTC
TRBV29-1	NA	TRBD1	TRBJ2-5	CSVEERDRYQETQYF	TGCAGCGTTGAAGAACGGGACAGGTACCAAGAGACCCAGTACTTC
TRBV19	few	NA	TRBJ1-5	CASSMNEGIGNQPQHF	TGTGCCAGTAGTATGAATGAGGGAATCGGGAATCAGCCCCAGCATTTT
TRBV7-8	NA	NA	TRBJ2-3	CASSLVGDSQDTQYF	TGTGCCAGCAGCTTAGTGGGAGACAGTCAAGATACGCAGTATTTT
TRBV4-2	NA	TRBD1	TRBJ2-7	CASSQDFTGGDRSYEQYF	TGTGCCAGCAGCCAAGATTTCACAGGGGGTGACCGCTCCTACGAGCAGTACTTC
TRBV18	few	NA	TRBJ2-4	CASSGGHQAKNIQYF	TGTGCCAGCAGTGGTGGACATCAAGCCAAAAACATTCAGTACTTC
TRBV6-5	NA	TRBD2	TRBJ2-7	CASSYASGRGSYEQYF	TGTGCCAGCAGTTACGCTAGCGGGAGAGGGAGCTACGAGCAGTACTTC
TRBV7-9	few	TRBD2	TRBJ2-7	CASSLAGGSYEQYF	TGTGCCAGCAGCTTAGCGGGAGGGAGCTACGAGCAGTACTTC
TRBV10-3	few	TRBD2	TRBJ2-7	CAISDPGTSGSGSREQYF	TGTGCCATCAGTGATCCCGGGACTAGCGGGAGTGGTTCGAGAGAGCAGTACTTC
TRBV18	NA	NA	TRBJ1-4	CASSPVGGTLEKLFF	TGTGCCAGCTCACCTGTAGGTGGGACGCTCGAAAAACTGTTTTTT
TRBV5-5	NA	NA	TRBJ2-1	CASSLWDLNRQFF	TGTGCCAGCAGCTTGTGGGATTTGAATCGACAGTTCTTC
TRBV29-1	NA	TRBD2	TRBJ2-1	CSGRLAGVTPEQFF	TGCAGCGGTCGTCTAGCGGGAGTTACGCCGGAGCAGTTCTTC
TRBV20-1	NA	NA	TRBJ2-1	CSANPHNEQFF	TGCAGTGCGAACCCACACAATGAGCAGTTCTTC
TRBV25-1	few	NA	TRBJ2-1	CASSEGYEQFF	TGTGCCAGCAGTGAGGGATATGAGCAGTTCTTC
TRBV19	NA	TRBD2	TRBJ2-7	CASSMGTSASYEQYF	TGTGCCAGTAGTATGGGGACTAGCGCCTCCTACGAGCAGTACTTC
TRBV13	NA	NA	TRBJ2-7	CASSLGRTYEQYF	TGTGCCAGCAGCTTAGGCAGGACCTACGAGCAGTACTTC
TRBV9	few	NA	TRBJ2-3	CASSVSGILADTQYF	TGTGCCAGCAGCGTATCGGGCATCCTAGCAGATACGCAGTATTTT
TRBV5-1	few	NA	TRBJ2-5	CASSLEWAQETQYF	TGCGCCAGCAGCTTGGAATGGGCCCAAGAGACCCAGTACTTC
TRBV29-1	few	NA	TRBJ2-3	CSVEVSHTDTQYF	TGCAGCGTTGAAGTCAGCCACACAGATACGCAGTATTTT
TRBV9	few	NA	TRBJ1-5	CASSKGLSNQPQHF	TGTGCCAGCAGCAAGGGTCTTAGCAATCAGCCCCAGCATTTT
TRBV28	few	TRBD1	TRBJ1-2	CASSQGAGGLGYTF	TGTGCCAGCTCACAGGGGGCAGGCGGACTTGGCTACACCTTC
TRBV5-1	NA	TRBD2	TRBJ2-5	CASSFTSGSGETQYF	TGCGCCAGCAGCTTTACTAGCGGGAGCGGGGAGACCCAGTACTTC
TRBV9	NA	NA	TRBJ2-1	CASSVGPEIEQFF	TGTGCCAGCAGCGTTGGACCGGAAATTGAGCAGTTCTTC
TRBV7-8	few	TRBD2	TRBJ2-3	CASSLARLAVTDTQYF	TGTGCCAGCAGCTTAGCGAGACTAGCCGTAACAGATACGCAGTATTTT